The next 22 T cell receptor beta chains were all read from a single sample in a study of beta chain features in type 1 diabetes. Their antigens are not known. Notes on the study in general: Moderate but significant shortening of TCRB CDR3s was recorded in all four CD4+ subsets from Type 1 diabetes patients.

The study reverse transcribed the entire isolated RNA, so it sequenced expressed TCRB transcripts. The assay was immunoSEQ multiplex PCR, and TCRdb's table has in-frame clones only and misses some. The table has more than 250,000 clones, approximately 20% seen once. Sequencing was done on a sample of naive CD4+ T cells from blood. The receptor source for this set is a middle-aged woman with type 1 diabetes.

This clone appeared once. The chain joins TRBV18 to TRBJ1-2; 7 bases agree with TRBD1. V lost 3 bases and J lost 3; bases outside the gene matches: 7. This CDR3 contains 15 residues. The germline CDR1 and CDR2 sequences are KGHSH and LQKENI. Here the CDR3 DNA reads TGTGCCAGCTCACCTTCCCCAGACAGGGACTATGGCTACACCTTC. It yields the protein CASSPSPDRDYGYTF.

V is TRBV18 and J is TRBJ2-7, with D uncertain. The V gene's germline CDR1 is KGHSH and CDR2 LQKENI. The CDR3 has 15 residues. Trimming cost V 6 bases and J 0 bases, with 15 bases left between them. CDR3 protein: CASSDKGGPSYEQYF. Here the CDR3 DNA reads TGTGCCAGCTCGGATAAAGGTGGGCCCTCCTACGAGCAGTACTTC.

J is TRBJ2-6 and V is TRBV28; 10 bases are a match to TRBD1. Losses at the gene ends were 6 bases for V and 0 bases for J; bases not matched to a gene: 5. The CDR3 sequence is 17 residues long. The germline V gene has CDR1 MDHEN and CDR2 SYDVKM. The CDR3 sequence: CASRIGTGVSGANVLTF. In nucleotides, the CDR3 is TGTGCCAGCAGAATCGGGACAGGGGTCTCTGGGGCCAACGTCCTGACTTTC.

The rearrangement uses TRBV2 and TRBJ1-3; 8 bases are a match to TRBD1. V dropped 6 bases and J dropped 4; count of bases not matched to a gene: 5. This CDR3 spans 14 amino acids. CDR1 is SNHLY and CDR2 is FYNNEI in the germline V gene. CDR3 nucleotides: TGTGCCAGCAGCCTGGACAGGGTCGGAAACACCATATATTTT. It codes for CASSLDRVGNTIYF.

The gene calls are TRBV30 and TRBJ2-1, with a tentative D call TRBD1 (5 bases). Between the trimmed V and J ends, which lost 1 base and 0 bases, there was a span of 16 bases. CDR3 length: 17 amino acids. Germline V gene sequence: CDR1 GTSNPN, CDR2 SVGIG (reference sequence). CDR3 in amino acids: CAWSGPHGASSYNEQFF. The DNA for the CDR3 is TGTGCCTGGAGTGGCCCTCATGGGGCCAGCTCCTACAATGAGCAGTTCTTC.

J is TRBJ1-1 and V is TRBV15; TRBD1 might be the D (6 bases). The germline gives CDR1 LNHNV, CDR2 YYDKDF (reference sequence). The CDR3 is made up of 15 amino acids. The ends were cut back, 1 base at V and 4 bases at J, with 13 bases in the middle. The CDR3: CATSRAQGLGTEAFF. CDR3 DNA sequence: TGTGCCACCAGCAGAGCCCAGGGGTTGGGCACTGAAGCTTTCTTT.

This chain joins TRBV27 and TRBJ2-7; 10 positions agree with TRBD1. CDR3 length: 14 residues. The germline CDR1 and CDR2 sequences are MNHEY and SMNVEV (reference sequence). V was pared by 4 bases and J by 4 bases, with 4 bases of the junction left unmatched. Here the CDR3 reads CASSSPGQGYEQYF. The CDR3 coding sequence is TGTGCCAGCAGTTCCCCGGGACAGGGGTACGAGCAGTACTTC.

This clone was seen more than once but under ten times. The chain's CDR3 is CASRLDRGAGANVLTF. The CDR3 region has the DNA TGTGCCAGCAGGCTGGACAGGGGGGCTGGGGCCAACGTCCTGACTTTC. The J gene is TRBJ2-6, the V gene TRBV25-1, with TRBD1 matching over 10 bases. The CDR3 totals 16 residues. V shed 6 bases, J shed 2 bases, and the junction held 4 bases outside the gene matches. The germline CDR1 and CDR2 sequences are MGHDK and SYGVNS.

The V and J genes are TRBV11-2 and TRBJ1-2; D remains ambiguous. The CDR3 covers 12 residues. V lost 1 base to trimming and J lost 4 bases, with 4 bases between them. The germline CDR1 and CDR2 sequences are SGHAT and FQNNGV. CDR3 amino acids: CASSLGSYGYTF. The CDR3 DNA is TGTGCCAGCAGCTTAGGGAGCTATGGCTACACCTTC. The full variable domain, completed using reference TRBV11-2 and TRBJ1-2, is EAGVAQSPRYKIIEKRQSVAFWCNPISGHATLYWYQQILGQGPKLLIQFQNNGVVDDSQLPKDRFSAERLKGVDSTLKIQPAKLEDSAVYLCASSLGSYGYTFGSGTRLTVV.

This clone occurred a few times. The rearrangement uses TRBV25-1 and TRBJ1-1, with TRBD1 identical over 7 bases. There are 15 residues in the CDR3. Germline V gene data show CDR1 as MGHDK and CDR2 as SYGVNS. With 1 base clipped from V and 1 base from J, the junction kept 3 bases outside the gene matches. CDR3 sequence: CASSELTGKNTEAFF. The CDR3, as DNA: TGTGCCAGCAGTGAATTGACAGGGAAGAACACTGAAGCTTTCTTT.

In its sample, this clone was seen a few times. CDR3 nucleotide sequence: TGTGCCAGCGCCGGACAGGGGATGGACACCGGGGAGCTGTTTTTT. Amino acids: CASAGQGMDTGELFF. J is TRBJ2-2 and V is TRBV4-2; 9 bases map to TRBD1. Per the germline V gene, CDR1 is LGHNA and CDR2 is YNFKEQ. This CDR3 region has 15 residues. V shed 8 bases, J shed 3 bases, and the junction held 7 bases outside the gene matches.

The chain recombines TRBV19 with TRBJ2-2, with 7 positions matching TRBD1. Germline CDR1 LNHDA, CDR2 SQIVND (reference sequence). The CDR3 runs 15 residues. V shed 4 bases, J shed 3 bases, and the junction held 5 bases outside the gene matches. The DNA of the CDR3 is TGTGCCAGTAGTAGTTTCCAGGGGGACACCGGGGAGCTGTTTTTT. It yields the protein CASSSFQGDTGELFF.

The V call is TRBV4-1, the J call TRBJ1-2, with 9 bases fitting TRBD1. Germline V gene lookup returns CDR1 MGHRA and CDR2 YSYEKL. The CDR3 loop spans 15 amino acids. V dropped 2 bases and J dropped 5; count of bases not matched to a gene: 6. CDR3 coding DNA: TGCGCCAGCAGCCAACCGGGACAGGGTTATTATGGCTACACCTTC. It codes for CASSQPGQGYYGYTF.

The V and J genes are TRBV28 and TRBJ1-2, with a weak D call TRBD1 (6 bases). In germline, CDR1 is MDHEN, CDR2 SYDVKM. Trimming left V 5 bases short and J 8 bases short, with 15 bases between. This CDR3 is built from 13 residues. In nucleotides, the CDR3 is TGTGCCAGCAGTCTCACCAGGGGAGAGGGCTACACCTTC. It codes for CASSLTRGEGYTF.

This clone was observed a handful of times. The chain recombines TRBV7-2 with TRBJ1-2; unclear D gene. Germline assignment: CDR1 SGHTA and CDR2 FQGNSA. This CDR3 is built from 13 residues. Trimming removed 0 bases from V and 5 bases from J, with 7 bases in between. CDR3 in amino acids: CASSLAAEYGYTF. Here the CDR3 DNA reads TGTGCCAGCAGCTTAGCAGCGGAATATGGCTACACCTTC.

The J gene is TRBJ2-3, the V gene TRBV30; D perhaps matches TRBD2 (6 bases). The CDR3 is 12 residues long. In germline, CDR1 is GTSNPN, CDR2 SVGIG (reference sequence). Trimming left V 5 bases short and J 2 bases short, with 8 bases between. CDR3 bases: TGTGCCTGGGGGGGACTCACAGATACGCAGTATTTT. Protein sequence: CAWGGLTDTQYF.

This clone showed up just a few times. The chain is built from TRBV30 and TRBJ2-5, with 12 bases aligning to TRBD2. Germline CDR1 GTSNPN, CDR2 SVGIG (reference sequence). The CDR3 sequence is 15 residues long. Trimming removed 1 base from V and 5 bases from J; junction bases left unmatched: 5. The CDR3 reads CAWSARLAGVETQYF. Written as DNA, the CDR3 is TGTGCCTGGAGTGCCCGACTAGCGGGAGTGGAGACCCAGTACTTC. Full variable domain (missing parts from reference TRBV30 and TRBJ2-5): SQTIHQWPATLVQPVGSPLSLECTVEGTSNPNLYWYRQAAGRGLQLLFYSVGIGQISSEVPQNLSASRPQDRQFILSSKKLLLSDSGFYLCAWSARLAGVETQYFGPGTRLLVL.

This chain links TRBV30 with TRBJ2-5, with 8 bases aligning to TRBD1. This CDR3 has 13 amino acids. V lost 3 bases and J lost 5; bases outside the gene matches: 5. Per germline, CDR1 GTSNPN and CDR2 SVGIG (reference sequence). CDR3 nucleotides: TGTGCCTGGAGCCGGACAGGGTGGGAGACCCAGTACTTC. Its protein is CAWSRTGWETQYF.

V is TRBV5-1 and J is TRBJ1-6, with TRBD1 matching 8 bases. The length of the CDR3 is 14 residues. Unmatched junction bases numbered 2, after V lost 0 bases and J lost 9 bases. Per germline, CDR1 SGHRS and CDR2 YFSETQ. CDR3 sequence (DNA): TGCGCCAGCAGCTTGGACAGGGGGAGTTCACCCCTCCACTTT. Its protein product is CASSLDRGSSPLHF.

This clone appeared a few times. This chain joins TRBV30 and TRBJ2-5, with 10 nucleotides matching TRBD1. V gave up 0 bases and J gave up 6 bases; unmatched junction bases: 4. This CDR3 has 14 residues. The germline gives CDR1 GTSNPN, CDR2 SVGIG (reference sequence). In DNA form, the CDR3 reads TGTGCCTGGAGTGTCCCGGGACAGGGGAAGACCCAGTACTTC. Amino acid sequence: CAWSVPGQGKTQYF.

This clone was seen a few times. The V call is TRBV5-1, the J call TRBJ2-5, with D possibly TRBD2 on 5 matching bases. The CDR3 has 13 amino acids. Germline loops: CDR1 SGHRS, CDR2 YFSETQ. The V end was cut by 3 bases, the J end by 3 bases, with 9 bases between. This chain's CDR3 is CASSSGVKETQYF. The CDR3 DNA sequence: TGCGCCAGCAGCTCCGGGGTCAAAGAGACCCAGTACTTC.

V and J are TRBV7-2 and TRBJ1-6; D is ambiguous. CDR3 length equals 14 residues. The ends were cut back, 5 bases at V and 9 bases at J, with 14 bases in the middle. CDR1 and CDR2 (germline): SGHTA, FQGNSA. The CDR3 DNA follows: TGTGCCAGCAGCCCTCTCGCGGCGGGTTCACCCCTCCACTTT. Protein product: CASSPLAAGSPLHF.